Described below is a single T cell receptor (beta chain) sequence and its context. Its specificity is unknown. The authors ran the immunoSEQ assay, v3.0, at survey level. Sequencing was performed with immunoSEQ multiplex PCR; in TCRdb, only in-frame clones are kept and a portion is missing. The data hold around 25,000 clones, with more than 85% observed a single time. This specimen comes from a study of long-term antiretroviral therapy in people with HIV. About the research overall: It was about a decade before the 2015 immediate-ART recommendation that the earliest samples were taken.

The CDR3 spans 15 residues. Per germline, CDR1 SNHLY and CDR2 FYNNEI. Trimming took 6 bases from V and 1 from J, leaving 15 bases between them. Study-wide findings and caveats: The study found that diversity rose after ART but stayed below transplant donor controls. All time points showed a repertoire dominated by clones expanded before ART. HIV repertoires had narrower CDR3 length ranges than controls.

V and J are TRBV2 and TRBJ1-1; the D is unclear. This TCR came from a woman younger than 45 with HIV. The sequenced sample was unsorted PBMCs, obtained 1.9 years after starting antiretroviral therapy. CDR3 in amino acids: CASSESGIPNTEAFF. In DNA form, the CDR3 reads TGTGCCAGCAGCGAATCCGGGATCCCGAACACTGAAGCTTTCTTT.